What follows describes a single TCR beta chain. Its antigen remains unknown. Germline V gene lookup returns CDR1 SGHRS and CDR2 YFSETQ. The CDR3 totals 17 residues. The V and J ends lost 4 bases and 5 bases, in that order; junction bases with no gene match: 12. The data originate from a study of cytomegalovirus exposure and HLA in healthy donors. Study observations and caveats: Investigators reported approximately 150 TCR beta chains as tied to cytomegalovirus. There were some public TCRs occurring in many donors, but most TCR sequences were rare.

Vbeta (60) and Jbeta (13) primers were used in the PCR. TCRdb keeps only in-frame clones here, not all; method: immunoSEQ multiplex PCR. The sample lists some 250,000 clones; about 81% were seen once. The sequenced material came from PBMCs. V is TRBV5-1 and J is TRBJ2-3; TRBD2 matches 11 bases. The receptor was isolated from a woman in her thirties or forties in good health and CMV-seropositive. The CDR3 DNA reads TGCGCCAGCAGCGCCGGCCTAGCGGGGGGCCAGGGAGATACGCAGTATTTT. Protein: CASSAGLAGGQGDTQYF.